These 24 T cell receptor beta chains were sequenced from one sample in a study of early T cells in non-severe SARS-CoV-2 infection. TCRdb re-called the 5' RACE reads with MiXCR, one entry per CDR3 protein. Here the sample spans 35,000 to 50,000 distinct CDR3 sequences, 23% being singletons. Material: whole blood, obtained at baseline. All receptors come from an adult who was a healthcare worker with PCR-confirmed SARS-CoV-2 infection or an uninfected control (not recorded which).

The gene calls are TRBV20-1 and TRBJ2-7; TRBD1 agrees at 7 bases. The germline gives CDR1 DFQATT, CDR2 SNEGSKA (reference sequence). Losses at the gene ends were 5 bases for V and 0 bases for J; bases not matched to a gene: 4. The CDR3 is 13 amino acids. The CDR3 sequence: CSALQGNSYEQYF. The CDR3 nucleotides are TGCAGTGCTTTACAGGGGAACTCCTACGAGCAGTACTTC.

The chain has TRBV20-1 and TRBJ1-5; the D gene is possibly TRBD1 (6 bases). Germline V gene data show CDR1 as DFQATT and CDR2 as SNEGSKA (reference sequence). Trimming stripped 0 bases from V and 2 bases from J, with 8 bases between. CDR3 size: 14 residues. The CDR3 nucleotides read TGCAGTGCTAGAGAGGGGGCGGGCAATCAGCCCCAGCATTTT. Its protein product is CSAREGAGNQPQHF.

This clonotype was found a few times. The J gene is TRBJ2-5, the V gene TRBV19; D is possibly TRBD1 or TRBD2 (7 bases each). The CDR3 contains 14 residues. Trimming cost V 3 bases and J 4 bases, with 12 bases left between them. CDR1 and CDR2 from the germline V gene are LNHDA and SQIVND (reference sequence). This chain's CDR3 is CASSIRRGGETQYF. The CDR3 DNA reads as TGTGCCAGTAGTATCCGCAGGGGGGGAGAGACCCAGTACTTC.

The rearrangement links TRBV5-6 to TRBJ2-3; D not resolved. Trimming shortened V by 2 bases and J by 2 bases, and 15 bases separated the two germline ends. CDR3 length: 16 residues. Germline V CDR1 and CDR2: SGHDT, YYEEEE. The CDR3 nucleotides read TGTGCCAGCAGCTTCCCAGACGGCATGACCACAGATACGCAGTATTTT. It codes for CASSFPDGMTTDTQYF.

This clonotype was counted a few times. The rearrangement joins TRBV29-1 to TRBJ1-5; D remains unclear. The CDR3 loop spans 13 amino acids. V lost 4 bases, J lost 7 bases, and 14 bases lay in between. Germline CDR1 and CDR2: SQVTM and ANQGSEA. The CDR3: CSVGMGTGQPQHF. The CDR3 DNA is TGCAGCGTTGGGATGGGCACCGGACAGCCCCAGCATTTT.

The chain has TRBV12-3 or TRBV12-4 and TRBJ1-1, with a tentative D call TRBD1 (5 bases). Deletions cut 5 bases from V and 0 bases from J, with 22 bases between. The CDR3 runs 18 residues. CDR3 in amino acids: CASSLLRGRGSMNTEAFF. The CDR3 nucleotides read TGTGCCAGCAGTCTACTCCGGGGCCGCGGATCCATGAACACTGAAGCTTTCTTT.

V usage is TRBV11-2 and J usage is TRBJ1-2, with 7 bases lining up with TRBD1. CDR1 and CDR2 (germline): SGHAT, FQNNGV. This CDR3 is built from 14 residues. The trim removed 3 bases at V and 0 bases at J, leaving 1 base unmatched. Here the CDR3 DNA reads TGTGCCAGCAGCTTGGACAGGACTAACTATGGCTACACCTTC. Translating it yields CASSLDRTNYGYTF.

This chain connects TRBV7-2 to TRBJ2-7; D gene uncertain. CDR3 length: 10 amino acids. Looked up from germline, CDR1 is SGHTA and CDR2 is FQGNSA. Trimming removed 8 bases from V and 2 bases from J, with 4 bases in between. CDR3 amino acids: CASPAYEQYF. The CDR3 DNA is TGTGCCAGCCCCGCCTACGAGCAGTACTTC.

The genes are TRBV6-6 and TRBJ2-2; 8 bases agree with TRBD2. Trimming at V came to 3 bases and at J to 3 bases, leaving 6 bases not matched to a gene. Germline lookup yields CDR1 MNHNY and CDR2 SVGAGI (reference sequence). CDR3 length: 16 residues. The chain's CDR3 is CASSYISGADTGELFF. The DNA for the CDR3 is TGTGCCAGCAGTTATATTAGCGGGGCGGACACCGGGGAGCTGTTTTTT.

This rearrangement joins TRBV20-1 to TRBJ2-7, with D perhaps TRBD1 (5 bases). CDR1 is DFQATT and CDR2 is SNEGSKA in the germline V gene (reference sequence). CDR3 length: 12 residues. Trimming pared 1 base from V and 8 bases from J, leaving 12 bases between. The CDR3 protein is CSARAGFEKQYF. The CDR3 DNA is TGCAGTGCTAGAGCAGGGTTTGAGAAGCAGTACTTC.

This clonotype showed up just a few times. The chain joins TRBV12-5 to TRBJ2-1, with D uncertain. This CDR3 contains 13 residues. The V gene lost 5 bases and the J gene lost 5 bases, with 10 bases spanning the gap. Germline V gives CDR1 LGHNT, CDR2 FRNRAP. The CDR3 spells CASGLNYHNEQFF. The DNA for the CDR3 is TGTGCTAGTGGTCTAAACTATCACAATGAGCAGTTCTTC. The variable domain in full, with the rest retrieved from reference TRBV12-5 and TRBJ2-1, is DARVTQTPRHKVTEMGQEVTMRCQPILGHNTVFWYRQTMMQGLELLAYFRNRAPLDDSGMPKDRFSAEMPDATLATLKIQPSEPRDSAVYFCASGLNYHNEQFFGPGTRLTVL.

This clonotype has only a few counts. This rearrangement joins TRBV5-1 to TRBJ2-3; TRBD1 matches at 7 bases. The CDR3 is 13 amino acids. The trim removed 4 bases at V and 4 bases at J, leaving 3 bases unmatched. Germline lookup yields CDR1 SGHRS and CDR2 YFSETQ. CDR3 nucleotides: TGCGCCAGCAGCGACAGGGCCTCAGATACGCAGTATTTT. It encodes CASSDRASDTQYF.

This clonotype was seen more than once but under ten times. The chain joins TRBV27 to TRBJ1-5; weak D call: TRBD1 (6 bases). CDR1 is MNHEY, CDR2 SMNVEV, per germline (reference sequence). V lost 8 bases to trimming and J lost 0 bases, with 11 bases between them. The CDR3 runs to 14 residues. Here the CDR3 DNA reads TGTGCCAGCTCTGACAGGTATAGCAATCAGCCCCAGCATTTT. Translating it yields CASSDRYSNQPQHF.

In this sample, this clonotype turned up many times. CDR3 amino acids: CSARSRGREKLFF. The CDR3 DNA is TGCAGTGCTAGATCTAGGGGTAGGGAAAAACTGTTTTTT. The rearrangement links TRBV20-1 to TRBJ1-4; D perhaps matches TRBD1 (5 bases). Trimming took off 2 bases at V and 8 bases at J, with 12 bases between the two ends. This CDR3 spans 13 amino acids. In germline, CDR1 is DFQATT, CDR2 SNEGSKA (reference sequence).

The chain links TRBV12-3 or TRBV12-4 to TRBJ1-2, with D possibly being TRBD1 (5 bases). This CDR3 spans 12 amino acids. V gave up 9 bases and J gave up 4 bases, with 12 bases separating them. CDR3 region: CASQQGRYGYTF. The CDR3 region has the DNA TGTGCCAGTCAGCAGGGCCGCTATGGCTACACCTTC.

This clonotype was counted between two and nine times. The CDR3 nucleotides are TGTGCCAGCACCAGCTACGAGCAGTACTTC. The encoded protein is CASTSYEQYF. This sequence joins TRBV2 and TRBJ2-7; no firm D call. Germline V gene lookup returns CDR1 SNHLY and CDR2 FYNNEI. Trimming pared 7 bases from V and 3 bases from J, leaving 4 bases between. The CDR3 has 10 residues.

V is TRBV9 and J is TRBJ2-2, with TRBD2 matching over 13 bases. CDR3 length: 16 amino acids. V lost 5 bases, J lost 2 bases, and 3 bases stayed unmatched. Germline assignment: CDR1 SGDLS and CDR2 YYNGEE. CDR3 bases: TGTGCCAGCAGAGGACTAGCGGGGGCAAACACCGGGGAGCTGTTTTTT. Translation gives CASRGLAGANTGELFF. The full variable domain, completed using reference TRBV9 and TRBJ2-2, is DSGVTQTPKHLITATGQRVTLRCSPRSGDLSVYWYQQSLDQGLQFLIQYYNGEERAKGNILERFSAQQFPDLHSELNLSSLELGDSALYFCASRGLAGANTGELFFGEGSRLTVL.

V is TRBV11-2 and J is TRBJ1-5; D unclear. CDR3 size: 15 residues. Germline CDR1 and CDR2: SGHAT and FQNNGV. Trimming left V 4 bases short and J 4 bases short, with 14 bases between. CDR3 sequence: CASSSEGTLNQPQHF. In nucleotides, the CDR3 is TGTGCCAGCAGCTCCGAGGGCACATTAAATCAGCCCCAGCATTTT.

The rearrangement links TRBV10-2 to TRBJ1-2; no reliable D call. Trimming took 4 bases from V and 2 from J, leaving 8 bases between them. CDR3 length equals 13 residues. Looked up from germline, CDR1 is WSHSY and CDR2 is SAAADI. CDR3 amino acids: CASSVNGNYGYTF. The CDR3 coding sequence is TGCGCCAGCAGTGTTAATGGAAACTATGGCTACACCTTC.

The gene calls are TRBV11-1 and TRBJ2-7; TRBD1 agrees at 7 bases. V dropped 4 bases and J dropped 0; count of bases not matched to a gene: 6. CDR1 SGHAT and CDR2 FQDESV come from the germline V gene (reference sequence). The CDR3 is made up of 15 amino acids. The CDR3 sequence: CASSYQGQTSYEQYF. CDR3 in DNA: TGTGCCAGCAGCTACCAGGGACAGACCTCCTACGAGCAGTACTTC.

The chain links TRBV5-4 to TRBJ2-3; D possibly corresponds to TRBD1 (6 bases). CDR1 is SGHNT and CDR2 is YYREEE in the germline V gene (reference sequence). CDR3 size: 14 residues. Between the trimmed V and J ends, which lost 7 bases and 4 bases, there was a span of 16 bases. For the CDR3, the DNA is TGTGCCAGCTTCCGGGACACTGGCCCAGATACGCAGTATTTT. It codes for CASFRDTGPDTQYF.

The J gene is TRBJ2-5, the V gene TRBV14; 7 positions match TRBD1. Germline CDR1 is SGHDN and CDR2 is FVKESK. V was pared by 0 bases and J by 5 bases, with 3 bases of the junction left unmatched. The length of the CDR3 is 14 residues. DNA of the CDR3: TGTGCCAGCAGCCAAGATACAGGGGCGGAGACCCAGTACTTC. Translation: CASSQDTGAETQYF.

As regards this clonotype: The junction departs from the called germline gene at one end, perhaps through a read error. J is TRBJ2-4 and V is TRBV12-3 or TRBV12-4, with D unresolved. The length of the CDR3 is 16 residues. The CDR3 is CASSPRQTIARNIQYF. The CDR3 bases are TGTGCCAGCAGCCCCCGGCAGACAATAGCCAGAAACATTCAGTACTTC.

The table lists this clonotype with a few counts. Written as DNA, the CDR3 is TGTGCCAGCAGCCTGACAGGGCGCACAGATACGCAGTATTTT. Translated, it gives CASSLTGRTDTQYF. This sequence joins TRBV12-3 or TRBV12-4 and TRBJ2-3, with 7 bases matching TRBD1. The CDR3 is 14 amino acids. V lost 6 bases to trimming and J lost 1 base; unmatched junction nucleotides: 4.